The present TCR beta chain was sequenced within a study of blood T cell repertoires in COVID-19. Only in-frame clones appear in the TCRdb table, and some are missing; sequencing was by immunoSEQ multiplex PCR. The sample shows approximately 150,000 clones, more than 70% of them seen only once. Germline assignment: CDR1 MNHEY and CDR2 SMNVEV (reference sequence). Unmatched junction bases numbered 4, after V lost 7 bases and J lost 4 bases. The CDR3 consists of 14 residues. V is TRBV27 and J is TRBJ2-2; the match to TRBD1 covers 9 bases. Sequencing was done on a sample of peripheral blood. The receptor was derived from a woman in her fifties or sixties with acute or convalescent COVID-19. The CDR3 loop reads CASTRTGVTGELFF. In DNA, the CDR3 is TGTGCCAGCACCCGGACAGGGGTCACCGGGGAGCTGTTTTTT.